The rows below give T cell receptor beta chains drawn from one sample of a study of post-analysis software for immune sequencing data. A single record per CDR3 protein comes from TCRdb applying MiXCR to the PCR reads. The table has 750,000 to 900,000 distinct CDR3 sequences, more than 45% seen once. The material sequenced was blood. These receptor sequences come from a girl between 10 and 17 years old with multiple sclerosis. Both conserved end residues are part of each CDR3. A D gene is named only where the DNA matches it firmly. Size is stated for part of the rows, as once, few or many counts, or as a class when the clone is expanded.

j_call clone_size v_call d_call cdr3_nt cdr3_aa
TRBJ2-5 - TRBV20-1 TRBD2 TGCAGTGCTTTACTAGCGGGAGGGAGACAAGAGACCCAGTACTTC CSALLAGGRQETQYF
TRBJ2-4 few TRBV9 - TGTGCCAGCAGCGTAGATCGAGGGGGCAAAAACATTCAGTACTTC CASSVDRGGKNIQYF
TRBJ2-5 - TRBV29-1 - TGCAGCGCTGAAGTGGGGATCTACGAACAGTACTTC CSAEVGIYEQYF
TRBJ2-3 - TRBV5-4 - TGTGCCAGCAGCCTTATGAGGGGCTCCGAGGATACGCAGTATTTT CASSLMRGSEDTQYF
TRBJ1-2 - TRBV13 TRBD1 TGTGCCAGCAGCTTGGGACAGGGGAGGAAAAATGGCTACACCTTC CASSLGQGRKNGYTF
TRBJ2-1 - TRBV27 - TGTGCCAGCAGCCTAGGGGGGGGTGGAGCCATCAATGAGCAGTTCTTC CASSLGGGGAINEQFF
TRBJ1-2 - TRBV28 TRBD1 TGTGCCAGTCTACGACAGGGCACTTTAAATGGCTACACCTTC CASLRQGTLNGYTF
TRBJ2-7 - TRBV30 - TGTGCCTGGAGTTTGAGCAGGAGGGCCTACGAGCAGTACTTC CAWSLSRRAYEQYF
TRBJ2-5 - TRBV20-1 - TGCAGTGCTAGGGACGGGGGCAGCCCCCTCGGGGAGACCCAGTACTTC CSARDGGSPLGETQYF
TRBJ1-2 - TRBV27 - TGTGCCAGCAGTTTATCTGGGGTATTGGGAGGCTACACCTTC CASSLSGVLGGYTF
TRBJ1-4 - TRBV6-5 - TGTGCCAGCAGGATAGGGGAAAAACTGTTTTTT CASRIGEKLFF
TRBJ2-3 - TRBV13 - TGTGCCAGCAGCTTATCTTGCCGGAGAGCGACAGATACGCAGTATTTT CASSLSCRRATDTQYF
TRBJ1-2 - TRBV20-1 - TGCAGTGCTAGAGTCCACAGGGATAGGGTCTATGGCTACACCTTC CSARVHRDRVYGYTF
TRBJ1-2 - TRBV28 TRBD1 TGTGCCAGCACCGAACAGGGGCCTAACTATGGCTACACCTTC CASTEQGPNYGYTF
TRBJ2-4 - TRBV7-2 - TGTGCCAGCAGCGATAGGGAGCAGCCTGGGAACATTCAGTACTTC CASSDREQPGNIQYF
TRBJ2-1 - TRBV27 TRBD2 TGTGCCAGCAGTTTATCCCCCGGACTAGCGGGAGGGCCGTCCTACAATGAGCAGTTCTTC CASSLSPGLAGGPSYNEQFF
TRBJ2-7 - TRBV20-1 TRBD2 TGCAGTGCTAGTTTTGCGGGAGGTTATCACGAGCAGTACTTC CSASFAGGYHEQYF
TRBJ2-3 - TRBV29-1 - TGCAGCGCCGAAGGTAGGGCGGGAGATACGCAGTATTTT CSAEGRAGDTQYF
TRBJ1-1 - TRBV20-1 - TGCAGTGCGGACGAGGGGAGGTACACTGAAGCTTTCTTT CSADEGRYTEAFF
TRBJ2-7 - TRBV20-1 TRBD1 TGCAGTGCTTATGCGGACAGGGTGACGTACGAGCAGTACTTC CSAYADRVTYEQYF
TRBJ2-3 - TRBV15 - TGTGCCACCAGCAGAGGTCAGCGGAAGAGCACAGATACGCAGTATTTT CATSRGQRKSTDTQYF
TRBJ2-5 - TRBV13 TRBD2 TGTGCCAGCAGCTCCCCAACTAGCGGGGTCGAAGAGACCCAGTACTTC CASSSPTSGVEETQYF
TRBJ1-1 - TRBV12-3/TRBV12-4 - TGTGCCAGCAGTTTTTTTGGCCCCCGGAACACTGAAGCTTTCTTT CASSFFGPRNTEAFF
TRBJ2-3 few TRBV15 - TGTGCCACCAGCAGAGGCCTCCTGAGGGACGGGGGAGATACGCAGTATTTT CATSRGLLRDGGDTQYF
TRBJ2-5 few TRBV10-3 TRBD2 TGTGCCATCAGCACTAGCGGAGAGGGCCAAGAGACCCAGTACTTC CAISTSGEGQETQYF
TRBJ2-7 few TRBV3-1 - TGTGCCAGCAGCCCCGGAATCCACTACGAGCAGTACTTC CASSPGIHYEQYF
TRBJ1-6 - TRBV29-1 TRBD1 TGCAGCGTTGTGGATCCGGGACAGGGGAATTCACCCCTCCACTTT CSVVDPGQGNSPLHF
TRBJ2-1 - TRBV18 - TGTGCCAGCTCACCGGGGGCCGCGGGAGACGGCTCTCATGAGCAGTTCTTC CASSPGAAGDGSHEQFF
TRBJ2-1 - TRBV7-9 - TGTGCCAGCAGCTTAGGGGGTCATAACGCAGATGAGCAGTTCTTC CASSLGGHNADEQFF
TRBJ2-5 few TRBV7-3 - TGTGCCAGCAGCTTATCCCCTAGTGGAGAGACCCAGTACTTC CASSLSPSGETQYF
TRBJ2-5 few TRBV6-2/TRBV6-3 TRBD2 TGTGCCAGCAGTGGGCGACTAGCGGGGCGCCAAGAGACCCAGTACTTC CASSGRLAGRQETQYF
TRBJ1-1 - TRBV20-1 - TGCAGTGCTGATTCAACAGAGAACACTGAAGCTTTCTTT CSADSTENTEAFF
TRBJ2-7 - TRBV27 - TGTGCCAGCAGCCCAGGGGAGCGGACCCCTCACGAGCAGTACTTC CASSPGERTPHEQYF
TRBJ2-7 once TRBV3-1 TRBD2 TGTGCCAGCAGCCAATCGAGCGGGAGGATCCACGAGCAGTACTTC CASSQSSGRIHEQYF